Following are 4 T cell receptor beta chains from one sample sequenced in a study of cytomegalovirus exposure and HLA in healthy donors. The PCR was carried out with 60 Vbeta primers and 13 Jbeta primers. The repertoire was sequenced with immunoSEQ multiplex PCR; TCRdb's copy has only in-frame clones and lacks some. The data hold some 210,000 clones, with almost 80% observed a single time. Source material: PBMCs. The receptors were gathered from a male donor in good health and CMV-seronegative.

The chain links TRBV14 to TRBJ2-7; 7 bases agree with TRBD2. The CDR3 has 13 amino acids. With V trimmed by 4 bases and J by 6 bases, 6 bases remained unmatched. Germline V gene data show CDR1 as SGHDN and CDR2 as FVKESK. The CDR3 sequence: CASSLAGAGEQYF. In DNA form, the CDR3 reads TGTGCCAGCAGCCTGGCGGGAGCGGGCGAGCAGTACTTC.

In DNA, the CDR3 is TGTGCCAGCAGCAAAGTTCCTAAGCGGGAGGGCGAATACGAGCAGTACTTC. Translating it yields CASSKVPKREGEYEQYF. This chain links TRBV21-1 with TRBJ2-7; TRBD2 reflects the table's D call only, with no check against the DNA. TRBV21-1 is a pseudogene locus. The CDR3 contains 17 residues.

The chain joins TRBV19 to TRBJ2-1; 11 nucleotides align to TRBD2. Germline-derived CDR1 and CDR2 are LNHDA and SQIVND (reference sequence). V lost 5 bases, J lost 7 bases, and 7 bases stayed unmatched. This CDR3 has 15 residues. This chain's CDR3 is CASSVTSGRGNEQFF. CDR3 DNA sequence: TGTGCCAGTAGTGTTACTAGCGGGAGAGGGAATGAGCAGTTCTTC.

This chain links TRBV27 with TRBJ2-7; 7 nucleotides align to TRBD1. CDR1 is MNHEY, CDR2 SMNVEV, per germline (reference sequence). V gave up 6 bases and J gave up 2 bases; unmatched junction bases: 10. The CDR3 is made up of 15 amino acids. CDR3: CASSYSWDSPYEQYF. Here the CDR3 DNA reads TGTGCCAGCAGCTACTCTTGGGACAGCCCCTACGAGCAGTACTTC.